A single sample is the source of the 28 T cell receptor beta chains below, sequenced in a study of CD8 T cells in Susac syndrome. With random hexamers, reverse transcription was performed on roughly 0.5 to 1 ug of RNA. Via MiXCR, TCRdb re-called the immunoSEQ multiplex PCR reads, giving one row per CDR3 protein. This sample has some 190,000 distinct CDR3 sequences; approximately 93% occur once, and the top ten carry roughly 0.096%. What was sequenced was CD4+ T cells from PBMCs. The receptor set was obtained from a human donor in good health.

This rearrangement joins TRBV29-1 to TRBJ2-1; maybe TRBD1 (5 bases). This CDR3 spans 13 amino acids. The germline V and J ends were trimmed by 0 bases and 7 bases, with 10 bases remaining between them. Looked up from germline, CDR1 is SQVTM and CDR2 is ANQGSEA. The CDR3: CSVEDTPGNEQFF. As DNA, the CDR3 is TGCAGCGTTGAAGATACCCCAGGGAATGAGCAGTTCTTC.

CDR3 region: CASSRGGGLNNEQFF. The CDR3 DNA reads as TGTGCCAGCAGCCGTGGCGGGGGGCTGAACAATGAGCAGTTCTTC. The J gene is TRBJ2-1, the V gene TRBV3-1; 8 nucleotides line up with TRBD2. The CDR3 has 15 amino acids. The trim removed 4 bases at V and 5 bases at J, leaving 7 bases unmatched. Per the germline V gene, CDR1 is LGHDT and CDR2 is YNNKEL (reference sequence).

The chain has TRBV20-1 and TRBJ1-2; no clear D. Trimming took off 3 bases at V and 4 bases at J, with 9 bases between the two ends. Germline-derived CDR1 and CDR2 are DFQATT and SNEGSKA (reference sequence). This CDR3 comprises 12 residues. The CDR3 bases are TGCAGTGCTAGCCAGGACCTCTATGGCTACACCTTC. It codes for CSASQDLYGYTF.

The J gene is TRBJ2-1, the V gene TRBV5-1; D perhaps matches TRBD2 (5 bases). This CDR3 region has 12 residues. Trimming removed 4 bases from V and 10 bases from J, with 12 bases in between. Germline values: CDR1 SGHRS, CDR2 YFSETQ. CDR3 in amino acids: CASSPVAREQFF. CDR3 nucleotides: TGCGCCAGCAGCCCAGTAGCGAGGGAGCAGTTCTTC. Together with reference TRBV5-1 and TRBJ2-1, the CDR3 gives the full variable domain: KAGVTQTPRYLIKTRGQQVTLSCSPISGHRSVSWYQQTPGQGLQFLFEYFSETQRNKGNFPGRFSGRQFSNSRSEMNVSTLELGDSALYLCASSPVAREQFFGPGTRLTVL.

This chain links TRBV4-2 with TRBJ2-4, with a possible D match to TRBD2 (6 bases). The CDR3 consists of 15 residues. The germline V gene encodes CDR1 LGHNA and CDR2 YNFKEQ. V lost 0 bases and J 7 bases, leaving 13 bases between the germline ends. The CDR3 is CASSQDSAGMNIQYF. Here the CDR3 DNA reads TGTGCCAGCAGCCAAGATTCCGCGGGAATGAACATTCAGTACTTC.

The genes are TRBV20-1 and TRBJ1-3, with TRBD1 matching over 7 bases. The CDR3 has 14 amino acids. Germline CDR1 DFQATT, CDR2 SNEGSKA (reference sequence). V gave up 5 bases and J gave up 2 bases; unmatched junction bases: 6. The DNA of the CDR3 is TGCAGTGCTTCCCCAGGGGGGGCTGGAAACACCATATATTTT. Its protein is CSASPGGAGNTIYF.

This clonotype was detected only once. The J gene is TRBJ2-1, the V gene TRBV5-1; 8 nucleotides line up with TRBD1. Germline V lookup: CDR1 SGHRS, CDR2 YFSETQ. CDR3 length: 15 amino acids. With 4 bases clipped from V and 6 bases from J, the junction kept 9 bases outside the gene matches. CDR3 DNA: TGCGCCAGCAGCCTCACCAGGGGGCCGGGCAATGAGCAGTTCTTC. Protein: CASSLTRGPGNEQFF.

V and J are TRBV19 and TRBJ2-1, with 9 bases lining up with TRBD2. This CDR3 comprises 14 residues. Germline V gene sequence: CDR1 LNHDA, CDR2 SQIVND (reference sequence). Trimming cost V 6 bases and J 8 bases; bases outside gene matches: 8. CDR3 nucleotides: TGTGCCAGTAGGACTCTCGGGACTAGCCATGAGCAGTTCTTC. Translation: CASRTLGTSHEQFF.

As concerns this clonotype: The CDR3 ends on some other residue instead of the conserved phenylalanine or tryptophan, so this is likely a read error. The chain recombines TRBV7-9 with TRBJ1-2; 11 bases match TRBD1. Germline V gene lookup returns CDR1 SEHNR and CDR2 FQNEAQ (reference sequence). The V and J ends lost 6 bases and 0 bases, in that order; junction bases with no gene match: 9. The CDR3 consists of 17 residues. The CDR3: CASSYRTGGSANYGYTL. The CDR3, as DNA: TGTGCCAGCAGTTACCGGACAGGGGGCTCCGCTAACTATGGCTACACCCTC.

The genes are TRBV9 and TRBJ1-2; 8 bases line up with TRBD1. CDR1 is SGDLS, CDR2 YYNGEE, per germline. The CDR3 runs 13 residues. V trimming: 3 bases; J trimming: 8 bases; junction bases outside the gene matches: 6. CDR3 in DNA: TGTGCCAGCAGCGCGACAGGGGTATTCGGCTACACCTTC. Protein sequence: CASSATGVFGYTF.

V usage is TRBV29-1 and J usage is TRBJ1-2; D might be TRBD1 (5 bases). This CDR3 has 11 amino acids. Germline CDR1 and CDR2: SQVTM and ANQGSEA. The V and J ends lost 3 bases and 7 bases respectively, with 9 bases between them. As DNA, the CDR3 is TGCAGCGTTGAGTGGGGGAGTGGCTACACCTTC. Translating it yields CSVEWGSGYTF.

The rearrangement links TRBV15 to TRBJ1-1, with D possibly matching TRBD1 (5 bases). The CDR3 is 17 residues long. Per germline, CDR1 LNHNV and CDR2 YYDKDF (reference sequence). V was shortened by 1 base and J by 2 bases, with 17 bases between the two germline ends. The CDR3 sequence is CATSRGPAGGINTEAFF. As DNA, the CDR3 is TGTGCCACCAGCAGAGGTCCGGCCGGGGGAATAAACACTGAAGCTTTCTTT.

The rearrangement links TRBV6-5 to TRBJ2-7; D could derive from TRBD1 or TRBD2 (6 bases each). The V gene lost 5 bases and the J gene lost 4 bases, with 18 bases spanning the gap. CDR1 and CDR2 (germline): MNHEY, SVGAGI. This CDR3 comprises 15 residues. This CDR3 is CASSQLPPGAYEQYF. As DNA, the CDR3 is TGTGCCAGCAGTCAACTCCCGCCGGGGGCATACGAGCAGTACTTC.

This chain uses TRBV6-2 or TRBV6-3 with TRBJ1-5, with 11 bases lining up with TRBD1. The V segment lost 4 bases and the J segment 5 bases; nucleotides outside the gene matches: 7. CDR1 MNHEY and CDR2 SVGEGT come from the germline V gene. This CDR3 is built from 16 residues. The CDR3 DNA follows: TGTGCCAGCAGTTCATGGACAGGGGGCGGGTATCAGCCCCAGCATTTT. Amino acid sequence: CASSSWTGGGYQPQHF.

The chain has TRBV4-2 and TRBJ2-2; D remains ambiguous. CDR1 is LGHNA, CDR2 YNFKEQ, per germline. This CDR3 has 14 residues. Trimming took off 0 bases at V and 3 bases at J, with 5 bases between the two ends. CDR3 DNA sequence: TGTGCCAGCAGCCAAGAGAGATACACCGGGGAGCTGTTTTTT. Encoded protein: CASSQERYTGELFF.

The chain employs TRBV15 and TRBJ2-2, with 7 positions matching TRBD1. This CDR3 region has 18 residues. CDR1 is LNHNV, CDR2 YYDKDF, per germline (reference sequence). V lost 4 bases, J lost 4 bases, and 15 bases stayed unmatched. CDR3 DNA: TGTGCCACCAGCACACAGGGGCAGGGGCACCGAGGCACCGGGGAGCTGTTTTTT. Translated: CATSTQGQGHRGTGELFF.

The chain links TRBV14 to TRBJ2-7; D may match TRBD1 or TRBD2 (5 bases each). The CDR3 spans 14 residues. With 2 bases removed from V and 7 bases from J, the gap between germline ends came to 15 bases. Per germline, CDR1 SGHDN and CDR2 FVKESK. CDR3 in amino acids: CASSQTGPTGEQYF. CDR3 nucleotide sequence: TGTGCCAGCAGCCAAACGGGGCCGACGGGGGAGCAGTACTTC.

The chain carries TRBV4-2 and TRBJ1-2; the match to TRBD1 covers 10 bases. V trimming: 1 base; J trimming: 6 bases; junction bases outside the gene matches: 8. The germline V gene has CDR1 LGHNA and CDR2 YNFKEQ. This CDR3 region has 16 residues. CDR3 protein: CASSQVGSDRGHGYTF. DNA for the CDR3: TGTGCCAGCAGCCAAGTAGGTAGCGACAGGGGGCATGGCTACACCTTC.

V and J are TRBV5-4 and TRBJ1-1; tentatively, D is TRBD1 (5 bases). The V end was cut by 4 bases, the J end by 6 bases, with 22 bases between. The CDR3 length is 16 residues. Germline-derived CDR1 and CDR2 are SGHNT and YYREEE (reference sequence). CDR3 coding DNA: TGTGCCAGCAGCCCCTGGACGGCAGGGAAAGGGGCTGAAGCTTTCTTT. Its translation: CASSPWTAGKGAEAFF. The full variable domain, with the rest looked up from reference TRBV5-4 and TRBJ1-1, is ETGVTQSPTHLIKTRGQQVTLRCSSQSGHNTVSWYQQALGQGPQFIFQYYREEENGRGNFPPRFSGLQFPNYSSELNVNALELDDSALYLCASSPWTAGKGAEAFFGQGTRLTVV.

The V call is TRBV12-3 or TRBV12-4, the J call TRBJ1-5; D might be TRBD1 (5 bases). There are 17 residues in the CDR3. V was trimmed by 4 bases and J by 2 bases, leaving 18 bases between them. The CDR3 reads CASSWGGPGGRNQPQHF. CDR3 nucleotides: TGTGCCAGCAGTTGGGGGGGACCCGGGGGTCGCAATCAGCCCCAGCATTTT.

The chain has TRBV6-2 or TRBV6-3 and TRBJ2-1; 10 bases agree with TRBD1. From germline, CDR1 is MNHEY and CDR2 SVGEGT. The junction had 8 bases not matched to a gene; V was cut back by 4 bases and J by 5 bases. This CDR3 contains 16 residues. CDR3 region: CASSSPGTGVDNEQFF. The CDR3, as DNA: TGTGCCAGCAGTTCCCCCGGGACAGGGGTTGACAATGAGCAGTTCTTC.

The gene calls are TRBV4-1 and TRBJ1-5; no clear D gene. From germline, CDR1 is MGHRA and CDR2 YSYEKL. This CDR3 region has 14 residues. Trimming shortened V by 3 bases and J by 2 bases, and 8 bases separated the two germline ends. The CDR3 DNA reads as TGCGCCAGCAGCCAGGAATGGGGCAATCAGCCCCAGCATTTT. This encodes CASSQEWGNQPQHF.

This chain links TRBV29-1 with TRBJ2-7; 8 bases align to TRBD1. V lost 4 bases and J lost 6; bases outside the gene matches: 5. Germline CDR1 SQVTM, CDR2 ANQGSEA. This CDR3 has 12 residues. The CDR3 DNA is TGCAGCGTTGCTCAGGGGGCGGGCGAGCAGTACTTC. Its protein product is CSVAQGAGEQYF.

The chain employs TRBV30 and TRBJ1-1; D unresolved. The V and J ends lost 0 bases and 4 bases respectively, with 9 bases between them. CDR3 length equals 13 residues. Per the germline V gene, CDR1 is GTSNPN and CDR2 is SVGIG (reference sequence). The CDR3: CAWSVDWSTEAFF. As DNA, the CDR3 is TGTGCCTGGAGTGTAGACTGGTCCACTGAAGCTTTCTTT.

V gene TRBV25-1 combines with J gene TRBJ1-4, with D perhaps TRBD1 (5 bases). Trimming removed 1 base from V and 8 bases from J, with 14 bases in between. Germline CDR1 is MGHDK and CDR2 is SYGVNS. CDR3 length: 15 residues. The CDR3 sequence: CASSEWDPTGEKLFF. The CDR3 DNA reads TGTGCCAGCAGTGAATGGGACCCTACGGGGGAAAAACTGTTTTTT.

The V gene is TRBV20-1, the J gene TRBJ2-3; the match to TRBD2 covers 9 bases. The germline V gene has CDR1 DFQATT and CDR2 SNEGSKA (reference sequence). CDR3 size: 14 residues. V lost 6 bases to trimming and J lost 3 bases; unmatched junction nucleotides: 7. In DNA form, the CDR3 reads TGCAGTGCCCCCGGGCGGGGGGGGACAGATACGCAGTATTTT. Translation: CSAPGRGGTDTQYF.

The CDR3 region has the DNA TGCAGTGCTAGAACGGGACAGGGGGATCAGCCCCAGCATTTT. Protein: CSARTGQGDQPQHF. The V call is TRBV20-1, the J call TRBJ1-5; 11 positions match TRBD1. Per the germline V gene, CDR1 is DFQATT and CDR2 is SNEGSKA (reference sequence). The CDR3 runs to 14 residues. V trimming: 2 bases; J trimming: 5 bases; junction bases outside the gene matches: 2.

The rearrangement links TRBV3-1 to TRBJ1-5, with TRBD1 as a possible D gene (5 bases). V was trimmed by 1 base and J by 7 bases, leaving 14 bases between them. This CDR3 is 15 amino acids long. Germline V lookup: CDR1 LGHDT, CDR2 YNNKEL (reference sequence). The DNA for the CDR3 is TGTGCCAGCAGCCAAGCTGGGAGGGGATCGCAGCCCCAGCATTTT. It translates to CASSQAGRGSQPQHF.